This T cell receptor (beta chain) was found in a study of graft-versus-host responses after intestinal transplantation. In the study overall: Recipients had multivisceral, liver-intestinal, or isolated intestinal transplants. Once they had received anti-thymocyte globulin induction, all recipients took tacrolimus and steroids for around three years. Study-wide results and limits: Early post-transplant HvG declines were associated with peak circulating GvH clone levels. The recipient marrow held GvH clones, and some of them showed up first in ileum or blood.

Unmatched junction bases numbered 10, after V lost 0 bases and J lost 5 bases. The CDR3 is 18 residues long. The V gene's germline CDR1 is SGHRS and CDR2 YFSETQ. A word on this clone: The target antigen is unknown.

Clones were sequenced by immunoSEQ multiplex PCR, and TCRdb holds only the in-frame ones, with some missing. The sample lists some 110,000 clones; more than 90% were seen once. This sequence originates from a human donor who was the organ donor for an intestinal transplant. The chain is built from TRBV5-1 and TRBJ2-3; TRBD2 matches 12 bases. Sequencing used unstimulated CD4+ T cells sorted from spleen or lymph node cells, obtained before transplant. In DNA, the CDR3 is TGCGCCAGCAGCTTGGGGGCTAGCGGGAGGGCCGTAGGAGATACGCAGTATTTT. Amino acid sequence: CASSLGASGRAVGDTQYF.